This paragraph reports one TCR beta chain. This receptor's antigen is unknown. Per-base qualities were not stored, and no clone one base away is much larger. The data were obtained in a study of cytomegalovirus exposure and HLA in healthy donors listed by TCRdb under 2017. For the study in its entirety: An earlier analysis of roughly 500 of the donors reported approximately 280 Gb of sequence data and 100 million to 120 million unique TCR beta sequences obtained from about 170 million T cells. About 300 gigabases of sequencing data and about 92 million unique TCR sequences made up an early release that covered 500 to 700 HLA-typed donors. The genetic ancestry cluster associated with self-reported Caucasian donors included roughly four fifths of the 350 to 500 genotyped donors. The study aimed to test whether signatures of past pathogen exposure could be identified by cataloging public T cell receptors. Using immunosequencing, the study profiled T cell repertoires from roughly 650 subjects and related those repertoires to cytomegalovirus serostatus. Besides the first cohort of around 670 subjects, a separate validation cohort made up of roughly 120 different subjects was used. The study combined high-throughput TCR immunosequencing, statistical association of individual TCRs with disease status, and machine learning to predict cytomegalovirus infection status. In a later analysis, previously published TCR beta repertoires from several hundred donors were re-analyzed and high-resolution HLA genotyping was added so that TCR occurrence patterns could be studied. Rather than using new phenotypic data, the later analysis identified candidate immune exposures from TCR beta sequences and from how often those sequences occurred across donors. In an earlier analysis of roughly 540 of the donors, high-throughput TCR beta sequencing was used to judge whether each TCR beta V gene segment behaved as functional or pseudogenic. Donor age, sex, ethnicity and CMV serostatus were compiled alongside the repertoire data. In a later genetic analysis, genome-wide SNP genotypes for about 55% of the 666 donors were used, and that subset was treated as a discovery cohort. Every repertoire in the discovery cohort had been generated on one and the same sequencing platform. HLA typing included class I and class II loci at four-digit resolution. The number of typed donors differed by locus: about 629-630 for A, B, C, DRB1 and DQB1; approximately 540 for DQA1; roughly 600 for DPA1; and 400 to 480 for DPB1. Because of strong linkage in the cohort, five DR-DQ haplotypes were treated as single units for association and clustering. Across some 400 genotyped donors of the cohort, an average of approximately 240,000 unique TCR beta nucleotide sequences per donor were sequenced, and roughly a sixth of those sequences were non-productive. What the authors observed across the whole study: A further reported finding was that TCR beta sequences accurately predicted the HLA-A and HLA-B alleles for most subjects in the first cohort. Linkage disequilibrium might explain the correlated functional status among segregating V segments, but an unknown experimental factor could not be ruled out. For the cohort, immune exposure information was limited to CMV serostatus. Strong co-occurrence of HLA alleles, especially DR and DQ, made assigning TCR associations to individual alleles difficult. Presence/absence analyses assumed roughly uniform sequencing depth across donors, an assumption that may not hold. An association between a missense DCLRE1C variant and V-gene and J-gene trimming of TCR beta chains was found in a later genetic analysis and replicated in an independent cohort. In a later analysis, about 16,000 TCR beta sequences were associated with specific HLA alleles at a false discovery rate of 0.05. Most TCR sequences were seen in very few donors, while some public TCRs were found in many individuals. A group of highly shared sequence variants was considered likely to be a technical artifact of the sequencing pipeline. The 87-base-pair reads could not distinguish some IMGT-functional V segments, including TRBV6-2 and TRBV6-3, so those segments were excluded. The earlier analysis of 450 to 700 of the donors excluded around 17 rarely observed V segments, including chromosome 9 orphons, because counts were too low. In both the original and validation cohorts, the classifier was reported to diagnose cytomegalovirus status with high specificity and sensitivity. According to a later analysis, parvovirus B19, influenza, CMV and Epstein-Barr virus appeared linked to several top co-occurrence clusters. According to the authors, the approach could potentially be generalized to other disease states and immunological phenotypes. In a later analysis, the rate of TCR association differed among HLA loci, with DRB1 alleles having the most associated TCRs and HLA-C alleles having the fewest. In vitro tests confirmed that a few of the cytomegalovirus-associated TCR beta chains recognize cytomegalovirus antigens. In the study, approximately 160 TCR beta chains were listed as associated with cytomegalovirus. A later analysis found that HLA-associated TCR beta chains were more clonally expanded and had lower generation probabilities than equally common non-associated chains. The cohort was sequenced for TCR beta chains only, and without alpha or paired-chain data the features that could be detected were limited. In a later genetic analysis, fewer N-insertions in productive TCRs were reported among donors in an Asian-associated ancestry cluster than the roughly 710-donor mean. HLA typing was unavailable for some donors at each locus, so association tests used only the typed subset. In a later analysis, most CMV-associated TCR beta chains were found to appear HLA-restricted, with HLA associations seemingly driven largely by CMV exposure. In an earlier analysis of more than 500 of the donors, most TCR beta V segments appeared in productive rearrangements about 90% or about 30% of the time, broadly matching IMGT annotations.

V trim: 3 bases; J trim: 11 bases; unmatched bases: 4. Its CDR3 holds 12 amino acids, cysteine through phenylalanine. Of all the DNA, just the CDR3 is kept, 36 bases in frame from base 1. Sequences KGHSH (CDR1) and LQKENI (CDR2) are obtained from the germline V gene. The cohort was made up of approximately 700 healthy bone marrow donors. At the time of sampling, every cohort member was nominally healthy, though immune exposures that went unrecorded were likely present. The donor tested CMV seronegative, placing the donor among the 350 to 400 seronegative members of the cohort. Each donor provided a peripheral blood sample, and peripheral blood mononuclear cells were used for TCR beta sequencing. Genomic DNA extraction from the blood cell samples was performed with the Qiagen DNeasy Blood Extraction Kit. The library was prepared using the immunoSEQ multiplex PCR assay. For the multiplex PCR, a mixture combining 60 forward primers for TCR Vbeta segments and 13 reverse primers for TCR Jbeta segments was used. A multiplex PCR assay on genomic DNA amplified the CDR3 region of rearranged TCR beta genes. On the Illumina HiSeq System, the amplified TCR beta libraries were sequenced as 87-base-pair reads. The authors' analysis ran thus. A later analysis counted 65 million to 90 million unique TCR beta chains across the 670 or so repertoires, and 10 million to 11 million of these chains were shared by at least two donors. Raw reads were error-corrected and collapsed into unique sequences by a nearest-neighbor algorithm in which closely related sequences were merged to remove PCR and sequencing errors. CDR3 sequences were aligned to IMGT reference sequences to assign V, D and J gene segments. For a sequence to be retained, a match of at least six nucleotides was required to both a V gene segment and a J gene segment. Rearrangements were called productive when the CDR3 lacked stop codons and stayed in frame with V and J; all others were non-productive. Following IMGT convention, CDR3 was defined as the stretch from the second conserved V-encoded cysteine up to the conserved J-encoded phenylalanine. In an earlier analysis of some 550 of the donors, sequences lacking an unambiguous match to a single V gene segment were excluded. In an earlier analysis of a few hundred of the donors, V segments were called functional above 56.7% productive rearrangements and were called segregating when the between-donor standard deviation exceeded 5%. A statistical classification framework was developed to diagnose cytomegalovirus status using the catalog of TCR beta chain sequences. V and J gene assignment, in a later analysis, came from comparing TCR nucleotide sequences with IMGT/GENE-DB human TR gene sequences. The TCRdist pipeline was used in a later analysis to assign CDR3 sequences and most-parsimonious VDJ recombination scenarios. In a later analysis, each TCR beta chain was defined by its CDR3 amino acid sequence together with its V-gene family, and reads lacking a unique V-gene family were excluded. In a later analysis, 500 to 700 highly shared, low-generation-probability nucleotide sequences were removed to address suspected cross-contamination and a sequencing artifact. In a later analysis, a clonal expansion index was calculated for each public chain from normalized within-repertoire ranks of inferred template counts. In a later analysis, generation probabilities were computed with a VDJ recombination model fitted to out-of-frame rearrangements, and the resulting probabilities were checked against IGoR. In a later analysis, hypergeometric tests were used to score TCR-TCR, TCR-HLA and TCR-CMV co-occurrence, with a repertoire-size bias correction applied to TCR pairs. False discovery rates were estimated in a later analysis by permuting HLA or CMV assignments 20 times. In a later analysis, co-occurring TCRs were grouped using DBSCAN, with TCRdist sequence similarity added in when clustering inside HLA-allele-positive subsets. Repertoires with fewer than 30,000 or more than 120,000 public chains were left out of co-occurrence clustering, as were about 5 repertoires with anomalous nucleotide sharing. TCRdb limited this immuneACCESS table to in-frame rearrangements with V and J called. A share of clones is missing; checked studies link under half to unresolved V genes, and the rest is unexplained. V, J and clone size are taken as reported in that table, and D and trimming were inferred from the DNA itself. This sample comprises some 100,000 clones, approximately 73% of them detected only once. The leading ten clones occupy around 8% of the sample.

The receptor was derived from a man aged 35 to 55 in good health and CMV-seronegative. The V and J genes are TRBV18 and TRBJ1-2; 9 bases in the junction line up with TRBD1. The specimen sequenced was PBMCs. The DNA sequence is given as TGTGCCAGCTCACCGGGACAGGGAGTGTACACCTTC. It codes for CASSPGQGVYTF.